Presented here are 9 T cell receptor beta chains from one specimen sequenced in a study of OX40 agonist ivuxolimab in advanced cancers. Sequencing was performed with immunoSEQ multiplex PCR; in TCRdb, only in-frame clones are kept and a portion is missing. The sample holds about 90,000 clones; 85% to 90% are singletons and the top ten take 6.5% to 8.5%. The sample was CD4+ or CD8+ T cells sorted from blood, taken in a trial of the OX40 agonist ivuxolimab. The source of these receptors is an adult with an advanced solid tumor such as melanoma, head and neck, liver or kidney cancer.

The chain employs TRBV6-5 and TRBJ1-4, with a weak D call TRBD1 (5 bases). V lost 2 bases to trimming and J lost 8 bases, with 12 bases between them. CDR1 is MNHEY and CDR2 is SVGAGI in the germline V gene. CDR3 length equals 14 residues. The CDR3 DNA sequence: TGTGCCAGCAGTTACCAAAAGGAGGGGGAAAAACTGTTTTTT. Translating it yields CASSYQKEGEKLFF.

The V and J genes are TRBV5-4 and TRBJ2-3; TRBD1 matches 7 bases. J gave up 0 bases and V 0 bases, and 4 bases lay outside the gene matches. The CDR3 contains 16 residues. The V gene's germline CDR1 is SGHNT and CDR2 YYREEE (reference sequence). This CDR3 is CASSLGGQTSTDTQYF. The DNA for the CDR3 is TGTGCCAGCAGCTTGGGGGGACAGACTAGCACAGATACGCAGTATTTT. The whole variable domain, filled in from reference TRBV5-4 and TRBJ2-3, reads ETGVTQSPTHLIKTRGQQVTLRCSSQSGHNTVSWYQQALGQGPQFIFQYYREEENGRGNFPPRFSGLQFPNYSSELNVNALELDDSALYLCASSLGGQTSTDTQYFGPGTRLTVL.

The chain has TRBV5-1 and TRBJ2-5; unclear D gene. The CDR3 length is 16 residues. V lost 0 bases and J lost 4, with 16 bases in between. The germline V gene encodes CDR1 SGHRS and CDR2 YFSETQ. CDR3 residues: CASSLGVLRIGETQYF. The CDR3 DNA reads TGCGCCAGCAGCTTGGGGGTTTTAAGGATAGGAGAGACCCAGTACTTC. Together with reference TRBV5-1 and TRBJ2-5, the CDR3 gives the full variable domain: KAGVTQTPRYLIKTRGQQVTLSCSPISGHRSVSWYQQTPGQGLQFLFEYFSETQRNKGNFPGRFSGRQFSNSRSEMNVSTLELGDSALYLCASSLGVLRIGETQYFGPGTRLLVL.

This sequence joins TRBV5-1 and TRBJ2-3, with D unclear. Germline V gene lookup returns CDR1 SGHRS and CDR2 YFSETQ. CDR3 length: 17 amino acids. Trimming cost V 0 bases and J 3 bases, with 17 bases left between them. Here the CDR3 reads CASSLEFRRMGTDTQYF. CDR3 in DNA: TGCGCCAGCAGCTTGGAGTTTAGACGGATGGGAACAGATACGCAGTATTTT.

This sequence joins TRBV29-1 and TRBJ2-1, with TRBD2 identical over 7 bases. The trim removed 1 base at V and 7 bases at J, leaving 1 base unmatched. This CDR3 is 12 amino acids long. CDR1 is SQVTM, CDR2 ANQGSEA, per germline. CDR3 nucleotide sequence: TGCAGCGTTGAAGGGACTAGAAATGAGCAGTTCTTC. Translation gives CSVEGTRNEQFF.

The chain has TRBV25-1 and TRBJ2-1; D possibly corresponds to TRBD1 (5 bases). This CDR3 region has 12 residues. From germline, CDR1 is MGHDK and CDR2 SYGVNS. Trimming removed 3 bases at V and 16 bases at J, with 16 bases between. As DNA, the CDR3 is TGTGCCAGCAGTGATCTTGCCAGGGATCTTTTCTTC. Its translation is CASSDLARDLFF. The complete variable domain, with remaining parts taken from reference TRBV25-1 and TRBJ2-1, reads EADIYQTPRYLVIGTGKKITLECSQTMGHDKMYWYQQDPGMELHLIHYSYGVNSTEKGDLSSESTVSRIRTEHFPLTLESARPSHTSQYLCASSDLARDLFFGPGTRLTVL.

The chain combines TRBV15 with TRBJ2-6; D is ambiguous. This CDR3 comprises 16 residues. Per germline, CDR1 LNHNV and CDR2 YYDKDF (reference sequence). V lost 0 bases and J 0 bases, leaving 6 bases between the germline ends. The CDR3 DNA reads TGTGCCACCAGCAGAGAGCGGAACTCTGGGGCCAACGTCCTGACTTTC. Its protein is CATSRERNSGANVLTF.

V is TRBV6-5 and J is TRBJ2-7, with 7 nucleotides matching TRBD1. Trimming removed 6 bases from V and 4 bases from J; junction bases left unmatched: 9. Germline values: CDR1 MNHEY, CDR2 SVGAGI. The CDR3 totals 14 residues. The CDR3 spells CASRTGTAQYEQYF. CDR3 nucleotides: TGTGCCAGCAGGACCGGGACAGCCCAGTACGAGCAGTACTTC.

V usage is TRBV7-9 and J usage is TRBJ1-1; D remains unclear. The CDR3 totals 14 residues. V shed 6 bases and J shed 1 base, with 12 bases lying between them. Per germline, CDR1 SEHNR and CDR2 FQNEAQ (reference sequence). CDR3 nucleotide sequence: TGTGCCAGCAGTTCTAAACGGAGGAACACTGAAGCTTTCTTT. The encoded protein is CASSSKRRNTEAFF. The complete variable domain, with remaining parts taken from reference TRBV7-9 and TRBJ1-1, reads DTGVSQNPRHKITKRGQNVTFRCDPISEHNRLYWYRQTLGQGPEFLTYFQNEAQLEKSRLLSDRFSAERPKGSFSTLEIQRTEQGDSAMYLCASSSKRRNTEAFFGQGTRLTVV.